The clone carrying this T cell receptor beta chain was observed a few times. Its antigen is undetermined. This specimen comes from a study of ipilimumab plus nivolumab after autologous stem cell transplantation. Broader study findings: TCR repertoire, Treg phenotype and gut microbiota reportedly support more study of this approach.

TCRdb's table, derived via immunoSEQ multiplex PCR, lists solely in-frame clones and lacks some. The data contain around 20,000 clones, roughly 80% of them singletons. Checkpoint therapy with ipilimumab 1 mg/kg began 14 to 28 days after transplant. This CDR3 is built from 14 residues. Trimming pared 0 bases from V and 8 bases from J, leaving 12 bases between. Germline V gene sequence: CDR1 SGHAT, CDR2 FQNNGV. The sequenced sample was PBMCs, obtained in a trial of ipilimumab plus nivolumab as post-transplant consolidation. This sequence originates from a male donor with diffuse large B-cell lymphoma. The chain joins TRBV11-2 to TRBJ2-3; D is unclear. CDR3 coding DNA: TGTGCCAGCAGCTTAGACGGCTCCCGCGGTACGCAGTATTTT. It specifies CASSLDGSRGTQYF.